A single sample is the source of the 24 T cell receptor beta chains below, sequenced in a study of regulatory T cells in long-lasting Graves disease. Time point specified: persistent/refractory GD, antithyroid drugs over 5 years with positive TRAb. The TCR library used RNA extracted from PBMCs. Construction of the TCR beta libraries employed iRepertoire HTBI primers in conjunction with Arm-PCR of CDR3 regions. TCRdb analysed the multiplex PCR reads with MiXCR anew, one entry per CDR3 protein. Here the sample spans approximately 690,000 distinct CDR3 sequences, around 32% being singletons. The source was peripheral blood mononuclear cells (PBMCs), collected when the disease was refractory, from a patient treated with antithyroid drugs. All receptors come from a female donor with Graves disease.

The V call is TRBV12-3 or TRBV12-4, the J call TRBJ1-5, with 7 bases fitting TRBD1. V gave up 7 bases and J gave up 3 bases; unmatched junction bases: 9. The CDR3 is 15 residues long. The CDR3 loop is CASTRGQTLNQPQHF. Here the CDR3 DNA reads TGTGCCAGCACCCGGGGACAGACACTCAATCAGCCCCAGCATTTT.

The V and J genes are TRBV20-1 and TRBJ1-1; 7 nucleotides line up with TRBD1. The CDR3 has 14 amino acids. V lost 6 bases to trimming and J lost 4 bases; unmatched junction nucleotides: 11. CDR1 DFQATT and CDR2 SNEGSKA come from the germline V gene (reference sequence). CDR3 amino acids: CSAETGLDGTEAFF. CDR3 sequence (DNA): TGCAGTGCAGAGACAGGGCTGGACGGCACTGAAGCTTTCTTT.

The genes are TRBV2 and TRBJ2-7; 7 bases match TRBD1. V trimming: 5 bases; J trimming: 3 bases; junction bases outside the gene matches: 7. The germline V gene encodes CDR1 SNHLY and CDR2 FYNNEI. The CDR3 sequence is 14 residues long. Here the CDR3 reads CASSFRQGHYEQYF. The DNA for the CDR3 is TGTGCCAGCAGTTTTAGACAGGGCCACTACGAGCAGTACTTC.

This clonotype was seen more than once but under ten times. DNA of the CDR3: TGTGCCAGCAGTTCCGGGACAGGGGGCCCCAAGAGCGCTTTCTTT. Protein sequence: CASSSGTGGPKSAFF. This rearrangement joins TRBV12-3 or TRBV12-4 to TRBJ1-1, with 12 bases matching TRBD1. After removal of 4 bases from V and 11 bases from J, the junction contained 11 bases not matched to a gene. The CDR3 extends over 15 amino acids.

V usage is TRBV12-5 and J usage is TRBJ1-6; the D is unclear. This CDR3 spans 15 amino acids. Germline values: CDR1 LGHNT, CDR2 FRNRAP. Trimming removed 7 bases from V and 0 bases from J, with 10 bases in between. The CDR3 sequence: CASDPASSYNSPLHF. In nucleotides, the CDR3 is TGTGCTAGTGACCCGGCCTCCTCCTATAATTCACCCCTCCACTTT.

The gene calls are TRBV28 and TRBJ2-7, with 11 bases matching TRBD2. V lost 6 bases to trimming and J lost 2 bases; unmatched junction nucleotides: 9. The CDR3 spans 16 residues. In germline, CDR1 is MDHEN, CDR2 SYDVKM. The DNA for the CDR3 is TGTGCCAGCAGCAGCCCTAGCGGGAGGCCTACCTACGAGCAGTACTTC. Translation: CASSSPSGRPTYEQYF.

The chain employs TRBV3-1 and TRBJ1-6; possibly TRBD1 for D (5 bases). Germline loops: CDR1 LGHDT, CDR2 YNNKEL (reference sequence). V shed 1 base and J shed 10 bases, with 14 bases lying between them. This CDR3 is 15 amino acids long. CDR3 DNA: TGTGCCAGCAGCCAAGTTGAGGCGGGGGTATCACCCCTCCACTTT. It encodes CASSQVEAGVSPLHF.

V is TRBV10-1 and J is TRBJ1-1; TRBD1 might be the D (5 bases). The CDR3 is 16 amino acids. Trimming shortened V by 6 bases and J by 6 bases, and 23 bases separated the two germline ends. Germline lookup yields CDR1 WNHNN and CDR2 SYGVQD (reference sequence). The CDR3 DNA sequence: TGCGCCAGCAGCCCCGGGACGGGCTGGGGGGTCGCTGAAGCTTTCTTT. Translation: CASSPGTGWGVAEAFF.

V is TRBV7-6 and J is TRBJ2-5, with 7 bases that match TRBD1. Germline V gene data show CDR1 as SGHVS and CDR2 as FNYEAQ. The CDR3 contains 16 residues. The trim removed 4 bases at V and 2 bases at J, leaving 10 bases unmatched. This CDR3 reads CASSYQPPGQQETQYF. The CDR3 nucleotides are TGTGCCAGCAGCTACCAACCCCCGGGACAGCAAGAGACCCAGTACTTC.

This clonotype was detected a few times. The V gene is TRBV28, the J gene TRBJ1-1; D is ambiguous. The CDR3 totals 14 residues. CDR1 is MDHEN and CDR2 is SYDVKM in the germline V gene. Deletions cut 4 bases from V and 1 base from J, with 10 bases between. CDR3 sequence (DNA): TGTGCCAGCAGTTCGGGATACTCGAACACTGAAGCTTTCTTT. The encoded protein is CASSSGYSNTEAFF.

This clonotype was recorded at least ten times. The rearrangement joins TRBV6-5 to TRBJ2-7; 7 bases map to TRBD1. The germline V gene encodes CDR1 MNHEY and CDR2 SVGAGI. Trimming removed 4 bases from V and 5 bases from J; junction bases left unmatched: 20. This CDR3 has 18 residues. CDR3 loop: CASSSALRQGTLRNEQYF. The CDR3 region has the DNA TGTGCCAGCAGTTCCGCCCTCCGACAGGGCACCCTCCGCAACGAGCAGTACTTC.

This clonotype was seen a few times. The V gene is TRBV6-1, the J gene TRBJ1-5; 12 positions agree with TRBD1. The CDR3 extends over 19 amino acids. The V segment lost 5 bases and the J segment 6 bases; nucleotides outside the gene matches: 17. CDR1 and CDR2 from the germline V gene are MNHNS and SASEGT. CDR3 amino acids: CASSRTTSLGTGGGQPQHF. The DNA for the CDR3 is TGTGCCAGCAGTCGAACTACTTCTCTCGGGACAGGGGGCGGTCAGCCCCAGCATTTT.

The chain uses TRBV5-1 and TRBJ2-2; D not certain. This CDR3 is 15 amino acids long. CDR1 and CDR2 (germline): SGHRS, YFSETQ. The germline V and J ends were trimmed by 0 bases and 3 bases, with 9 bases remaining between them. The CDR3 loop is CASSLARGDTGELFF. CDR3 coding DNA: TGCGCCAGCAGCTTGGCGCGTGGGGACACCGGGGAGCTGTTTTTT.

This clonotype was counted between two and nine times. This chain uses TRBV9 with TRBJ1-2; 7 bases fit TRBD1. The germline CDR1 and CDR2 sequences are SGDLS and YYNGEE. This CDR3 has 15 residues. V shed 0 bases and J 4 bases; nucleotides not matched to a gene: 6. The CDR3 sequence is CASSVESTGVYGYTF. The CDR3, as DNA: TGTGCCAGCAGCGTAGAATCAACAGGGGTCTATGGCTACACCTTC.

The chain uses TRBV18 and TRBJ1-1; D perhaps matches TRBD1 (6 bases). The V gene's germline CDR1 is KGHSH and CDR2 LQKENI. With 5 bases removed from V and 3 bases from J, the gap between germline ends came to 13 bases. The CDR3 is 14 residues long. CDR3 protein: CASSAQGTDTEAFF. The CDR3 DNA sequence: TGTGCCAGCTCAGCCCAGGGGACGGACACTGAAGCTTTCTTT.

As regards this clonotype: A much bigger clone sits one base away, suggesting this may be a read error. This CDR3 fails to terminate in the conserved phenylalanine or tryptophan, so it likely reflects a read error. The chain has TRBV12-3 or TRBV12-4 and TRBJ2-5, with D possibly being TRBD2 (6 bases). Trimming removed 5 bases from V and 1 base from J, with 17 bases in between. CDR3 length: 16 amino acids. CDR3 nucleotides: TGTGCCAGCAGTCGCCGGCGGGGCCAGATCCAAGAGACCCAGTACTCC. Residues: CASSRRRGQIQETQYS.

The chain combines TRBV15 with TRBJ1-4, with TRBD1 matching 8 bases. Germline V gene lookup returns CDR1 LNHNV and CDR2 YYDKDF (reference sequence). The CDR3 is 15 residues long. The ends lost 9 bases at V and 3 bases at J; junction bases unmatched: 9. CDR3 protein: CATTRTGRANEKLFF. The CDR3 nucleotides are TGTGCCACGACAAGGACAGGGCGGGCTAATGAAAAACTGTTTTTT.

V and J are TRBV6-9 and TRBJ1-6; 11 bases line up with TRBD1. The CDR3 covers 19 residues. Germline lookup yields CDR1 MNHGY and CDR2 SVAAGI. Trimming took 3 bases from V and 4 from J; bases not matched to a gene: 11. CDR3 sequence reads: CASSYSPRTGGWYNSPLHF. The DNA for the CDR3 is TGTGCCAGCAGTTACTCCCCAAGGACAGGGGGCTGGTATAATTCACCCCTCCACTTT.

This clonotype occurred a few times. V is TRBV2 and J is TRBJ1-1; D not resolved. This CDR3 region has 15 residues. The ends were cut back, 6 bases at V and 0 bases at J, with 14 bases in the middle. Germline CDR1 reads SNHLY; CDR2 reads FYNNEI. CDR3 residues: CASSFIRFVNTEAFF. DNA for the CDR3: TGTGCCAGCAGCTTTATCCGGTTCGTGAACACTGAAGCTTTCTTT.

This rearrangement joins TRBV12-3 or TRBV12-4 to TRBJ1-2, with D tentatively TRBD1 (6 bases). This CDR3 is 14 amino acids long. Trimming removed 1 base from V and 6 bases from J, with 12 bases in between. The CDR3 region is CASSLGGPQDGYTF. CDR3 DNA sequence: TGTGCCAGCAGTTTAGGGGGGCCCCAGGATGGCTACACCTTC.

This clonotype has more than one count but fewer than ten. The V call is TRBV28, the J call TRBJ2-5; 8 bases agree with TRBD2. From germline, CDR1 is MDHEN and CDR2 SYDVKM. The J segment lost 1 base and the V segment lost 7 bases, leaving 5 bases of the junction unmatched. There are 14 residues in the CDR3. The CDR3 is CASTFSGTQETQYF. As DNA, the CDR3 is TGTGCCAGCACTTTTAGCGGGACCCAAGAGACCCAGTACTTC. Looking up the rest from reference TRBV28 and TRBJ2-5 gives the full variable domain: DVKVTQSSRYLVKRTGEKVFLECVQDMDHENMFWYRQDPGLGLRLIYFSYDVKMKEKGDIPEGYSVSREKKERFSLILESASTNQTSMYLCASTFSGTQETQYFGPGTRLLVL.

The chain joins TRBV5-5 to TRBJ2-2, with 8 bases fitting TRBD1. The CDR3 has 13 residues. V lost 3 bases to trimming and J lost 5 bases; unmatched junction nucleotides: 0. Germline loops: CDR1 SGHKS, CDR2 YYEKEE (reference sequence). CDR3 DNA sequence: TGTGCCAGCAGCTGGACAGGGACCGGGGAGCTGTTTTTT. Amino acids: CASSWTGTGELFF.

This sequence joins TRBV2 and TRBJ1-1; D gene uncertain. Germline V gene sequence: CDR1 SNHLY, CDR2 FYNNEI. The CDR3 runs 15 residues. The V and J ends lost 7 bases and 0 bases respectively, with 15 bases between them. The CDR3 region is CASTFDITMNTEAFF. The CDR3 DNA follows: TGTGCCAGCACTTTCGACATTACTATGAACACTGAAGCTTTCTTT.

This clonotype was observed a handful of times. The CDR3, as DNA: TGTGCCAGCAGGGGACATCTGAACACCGGGGAGCTGTTTTTT. Translated, it gives CASRGHLNTGELFF. The chain joins TRBV6-1 to TRBJ2-2; perhaps TRBD1 as D (6 bases). CDR1 is MNHNS and CDR2 is SASEGT in the germline V gene. This CDR3 has 14 amino acids. Trimming took off 6 bases at V and 1 base at J, with 9 bases between the two ends.